These 11 T cell receptor beta chains came from one sample sequenced in a study of T cells in Graves' hyperthyroidism and ophthalmopathy. TCR beta CDR3 regions were amplified from RNA. TCR CDR3 underwent first-round RT-PCR with the HTBI primer set. Using its own MiXCR run on the multiplex PCR reads, TCRdb lists one record per CDR3 protein. Of 130,000 to 150,000 distinct CDR3 sequences listed, about 20% were seen once; the top ten hold around 70%. Input material: blood. The source is a woman between 45 and 65 years old with Graves' hyperthyroidism that later progressed to Graves' ophthalmopathy.

This clonotype was seen a few times. The rearrangement joins TRBV30 to TRBJ2-7; 8 bases fit TRBD2. This CDR3 region has 15 residues. Germline V lookup: CDR1 GTSNPN, CDR2 SVGIG (reference sequence). After removal of 4 bases from V and 6 bases from J, the junction contained 14 bases not matched to a gene. CDR3 in amino acids: CAWTVTGTRNSEQYF. DNA for the CDR3: TGTGCCTGGACTGTTACCGGGACTAGGAATAGCGAGCAGTACTTC. Using reference TRBV30 and TRBJ2-7 for the parts outside the CDR3, the full variable domain is SQTIHQWPATLVQPVGSPLSLECTVEGTSNPNLYWYRQAAGRGLQLLFYSVGIGQISSEVPQNLSASRPQDRQFILSSKKLLLSDSGFYLCAWTVTGTRNSEQYFGPGTRLTVT.

This clonotype was seen repeatedly, ten times or more. The J gene is TRBJ2-2, the V gene TRBV11-2, with TRBD2 matching over 9 bases. The CDR3 loop spans 17 amino acids. V shed 3 bases and J 5 bases; nucleotides not matched to a gene: 10. Germline V gene sequence: CDR1 SGHAT, CDR2 FQNNGV. CDR3 nucleotides: TGTGCCAGCAGCTTGGGGGATCTAGCGGGACGGACCGGGGAGCTGTTTTTT. Residues: CASSLGDLAGRTGELFF.

This chain uses TRBV5-1 with TRBJ1-2, with D hard to call. This CDR3 is 14 amino acids long. The V gene's germline CDR1 is SGHRS and CDR2 YFSETQ. V was shortened by 0 bases and J by 2 bases, with 8 bases between the two germline ends. This CDR3 is CASSLGDGNYGYTF. The CDR3 region has the DNA TGCGCCAGCAGCTTGGGAGATGGAAACTATGGCTACACCTTC. The full variable domain, completed using reference TRBV5-1 and TRBJ1-2, is KAGVTQTPRYLIKTRGQQVTLSCSPISGHRSVSWYQQTPGQGLQFLFEYFSETQRNKGNFPGRFSGRQFSNSRSEMNVSTLELGDSALYLCASSLGDGNYGYTFGSGTRLTVV.

The rearrangement links TRBV3-1 to TRBJ2-7, with 7 positions matching TRBD2. V lost 3 bases and J lost 0; bases outside the gene matches: 11. The V gene's germline CDR1 is LGHDT and CDR2 YNNKEL (reference sequence). This CDR3 region has 17 residues. CDR3 DNA: TGTGCCAGCAGCCATTCAGAATACGAGCGGGGCTCCTACGAGCAGTACTTC. This gives the protein CASSHSEYERGSYEQYF.

This clonotype has just a few counts. As the CDR3 is not closed by the conserved phenylalanine or tryptophan, this likely results from a read error. This chain connects TRBV11-2 to TRBJ2-7; no clear D gene. The CDR3 contains 16 residues. Germline assignment: CDR1 SGHAT and CDR2 FQNNGV. V lost 4 bases, J lost 3 bases, and 19 bases lay in between. The DNA of the CDR3 is TGTGCCAGCAGCTCTCTCAAGGTGGGCCTTTTCTACGAGCAGTACCTC. Translated: CASSSLKVGLFYEQYL.

In regard to this clonotype: This may stem from a read error, because a much larger clone lies one nucleotide away. The chain employs TRBV30 and TRBJ2-1; D might be TRBD1 (5 bases). This CDR3 has 16 residues. Trimming stripped 0 bases from V and 5 bases from J, with 17 bases between. Per the germline V gene, CDR1 is GTSNPN and CDR2 is SVGIG (reference sequence). The CDR3 DNA sequence: TGTGCCTGGAGTGTGTGGTGGGGCCGGTCAGACAATGAGCAGTTCTTC. Amino acid sequence: CAWSVWWGRSDNEQFF.

This clonotype showed up many times. The CDR3 spells CASSKHGGSYEQYF. DNA of the CDR3: TGCGCCAGCAGCAAGCACGGGGGCTCCTACGAGCAGTACTTC. J is TRBJ2-7 and V is TRBV5-1; maybe TRBD2 (6 bases). The germline gives CDR1 SGHRS, CDR2 YFSETQ. The CDR3 length is 14 residues. Trimming took off 4 bases at V and 0 bases at J, with 11 bases between the two ends.

In its sample, this clonotype was seen a few times. V usage is TRBV7-2 and J usage is TRBJ2-1; 7 bases align to TRBD2. CDR3 length: 15 amino acids. From germline, CDR1 is SGHTA and CDR2 FQGNSA. The V segment lost 6 bases and the J segment 0 bases; nucleotides outside the gene matches: 5. The CDR3 region is CASRKGTNSYNEQFF. CDR3 DNA sequence: TGTGCCAGCAGGAAAGGGACTAACTCCTACAATGAGCAGTTCTTC. The full variable domain, its missing parts supplied by reference TRBV7-2 and TRBJ2-1, is GAGVSQSPSNKVTEKGKDVELRCDPISGHTALYWYRQSLGQGLEFLIYFQGNSAPDKSGLPSDRFSAERTGGSVSTLTIQRTQQEDSAVYLCASRKGTNSYNEQFFGPGTRLTVL.

This clonotype came up many times. V gene TRBV29-1 combines with J gene TRBJ1-1, with D tentatively TRBD1 (5 bases). The CDR3 is 11 amino acids. CDR1 and CDR2 from the germline V gene are SQVTM and ANQGSEA. The V end lost 8 bases, the J end lost 4 bases, and 11 bases lay between the germline ends. The CDR3 loop reads CSTGAATEAFF. CDR3 coding DNA: TGCAGCACTGGGGCAGCCACTGAAGCTTTCTTT.

This chain joins TRBV20-1 and TRBJ1-2; D perhaps matches TRBD1 (6 bases). CDR3 size: 11 residues. The V gene lost 7 bases and the J gene lost 8 bases, with 14 bases spanning the gap. Germline CDR1 DFQATT, CDR2 SNEGSKA (reference sequence). The CDR3 is CSVPLGGGYTF. The CDR3 DNA reads as TGCAGTGTCCCTCTAGGGGGGGGCTACACCTTC.

There are many counts of this clonotype. This chain connects TRBV4-1 to TRBJ2-7; D call uncertain. The ends were cut back, 1 base at V and 1 base at J, with 11 bases in the middle. The CDR3 length is 15 residues. From germline, CDR1 is MGHRA and CDR2 YSYEKL. The CDR3 sequence: CASSQVLSGSYEQYF. DNA for the CDR3: TGCGCCAGCAGCCAAGTTCTTTCGGGTTCCTACGAGCAGTACTTC.